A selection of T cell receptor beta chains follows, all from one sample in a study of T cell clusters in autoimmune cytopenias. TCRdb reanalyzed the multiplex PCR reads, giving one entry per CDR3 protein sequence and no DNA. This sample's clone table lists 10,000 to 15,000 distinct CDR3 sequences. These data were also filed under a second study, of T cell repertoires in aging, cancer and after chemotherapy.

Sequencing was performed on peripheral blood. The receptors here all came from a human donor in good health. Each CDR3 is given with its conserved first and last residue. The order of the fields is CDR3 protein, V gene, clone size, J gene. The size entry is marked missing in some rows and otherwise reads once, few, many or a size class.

CASSVRQGYTGELFF TRBV6-1 . TRBJ2-2
CSAGTGAAEAFF TRBV29-1 medium-sized TRBJ1-1
CASSSDMGPSYNEQFF TRBV27 . TRBJ2-1
CASSLAGLAGGRQFF TRBV11-3 . TRBJ2-1
CASSFIQGGGEQYF TRBV27 . TRBJ2-7
CASSSQGDGYTF TRBV5-4 medium-sized TRBJ1-2
CASSLATGASTDTQYF TRBV5-5 . TRBJ2-3
CASSGQGGANVLTF TRBV25-1 . TRBJ2-6
CATSRSPNLNQPQHF TRBV15 . TRBJ1-5
CSARGGVAGGPGDTQYF TRBV20-1 . TRBJ2-3
CAISDRVGTNYGYTF TRBV10-3 medium-sized TRBJ1-2
CASSSQDYPGELFF TRBV7-9 . TRBJ2-2
CASSSFTGGDSPLHF TRBV7-2 . TRBJ1-6
CASSADRPPGNTIYF TRBV9 . TRBJ1-3
CASYRTGVNGELFF TRBV27 . TRBJ2-2
CASSQDLGWNSPLHF TRBV4-2 . TRBJ1-6
CASSPRSSYNSPLHF TRBV18 . TRBJ1-6
CASSFNPAWEETQYF TRBV11-2 . TRBJ2-5
CATSPLDRGDTEAFF TRBV15 medium-sized TRBJ1-1
CASSDQGADTQYF TRBV19 . TRBJ2-3
CASSERDRGVYGYTF TRBV2 . TRBJ1-2
CASSPLGGGNTIYF TRBV3-1 . TRBJ1-3
CASSQDSGSGANVLTF TRBV7-9 . TRBJ2-6
CASSHKTGGTEAFF TRBV5-1 . TRBJ1-1
CASSPKVTEETQYF TRBV18 . TRBJ2-5
CSALDKYGYTF TRBV20-1 . TRBJ1-2
CATSRDRPGTGLNSGNTIYF TRBV15 medium-sized TRBJ1-3
CASSLRQTIPGELFF TRBV4-3 . TRBJ2-2
CASSPSSQGVTNEKLFF TRBV4-1 . TRBJ1-4
CASSRLPGYEQYF TRBV5-4 medium-sized TRBJ2-7
CSAREAGAQHF TRBV20-1 . TRBJ1-5